The 18 T cell receptor beta chains listed next were all sequenced from one sample in a study of OX40 agonist ivuxolimab in advanced cancers. The method was immunoSEQ multiplex PCR; TCRdb's version includes in-frame clones alone and lacks a portion of them. Among about 75,000 clones, approximately 90% were seen once, and the ten largest hold 1.3%. Sequencing used CD4+ or CD8+ T cells sorted from blood, obtained in a trial of the OX40 agonist ivuxolimab. The receptor source for this set is an adult with an advanced solid tumor such as melanoma, head and neck, liver or kidney cancer.

This clone was seen only once. The rearrangement joins TRBV10-3 to TRBJ2-7, with 8 nucleotides matching TRBD1. The CDR3 is 16 amino acids. Trimming took 0 bases from V and 2 from J; bases not matched to a gene: 6. Per germline, CDR1 ENHRY and CDR2 SYGVKD. The CDR3: CAISESGPGQAYEQYF. The CDR3 nucleotides are TGTGCCATCAGTGAGTCCGGGCCGGGACAGGCCTACGAGCAGTACTTC.

The CDR3 is CASSQEKAEAGANVLTF. CDR3 coding DNA: TGTGCCAGCAGCCAAGAAAAGGCTGAAGCTGGGGCCAACGTCCTGACTTTC. This chain connects TRBV14 to TRBJ2-6; D is unclear. V lost 0 bases, J lost 2 bases, and 11 bases lay in between. The CDR3 consists of 17 residues. Germline-derived CDR1 and CDR2 are SGHDN and FVKESK.

A single count supports this clone. The chain employs TRBV5-4 and TRBJ2-7, with 8 bases matching TRBD1. The CDR3 length is 16 residues. The trim removed 0 bases at V and 0 bases at J, leaving 5 bases unmatched. Per germline, CDR1 SGHNT and CDR2 YYREEE (reference sequence). CDR3 nucleotides: TGTGCCAGCAGCTTGGGACAGGGGCCCATCTCCTACGAGCAGTACTTC. Protein sequence: CASSLGQGPISYEQYF.

The chain uses TRBV6-5 and TRBJ2-7; D possibly corresponds to TRBD1 (6 bases). This CDR3 contains 14 residues. Between the trimmed V and J ends, which lost 2 bases and 4 bases, there was a span of 12 bases. CDR1 is MNHEY, CDR2 SVGAGI, per germline. The CDR3 loop is CASSYRQGMYEQYF. The DNA for the CDR3 is TGTGCCAGCAGTTACAGGCAGGGGATGTACGAGCAGTACTTC.

The chain joins TRBV10-1 to TRBJ1-1; perhaps TRBD1 as D (6 bases). Trimming left V 1 base short and J 4 bases short, with 19 bases between. Looked up from germline, CDR1 is WNHNN and CDR2 is SYGVQD (reference sequence). The CDR3 contains 17 residues. This CDR3 is CASSEYRTASGGTEAFF. In DNA form, the CDR3 reads TGCGCCAGCAGTGAGTACCGGACAGCTTCGGGGGGCACTGAAGCTTTCTTT.

The chain employs TRBV6-4 and TRBJ1-2, with TRBD1 identical over 7 bases. This CDR3 spans 15 amino acids. J was trimmed by 3 bases and V by 5 bases; bases with no gene match: 9. CDR1 and CDR2 (germline): MRHNA, SNTAGT. In DNA, the CDR3 is TGTGCCAGCAGTTCTACCGAGGGGGCGTACTATGGCTACACCTTC. This codes for CASSSTEGAYYGYTF.

The rearrangement joins TRBV10-3 to TRBJ2-3, with 7 bases lining up with TRBD2. After removal of 11 bases from V and 1 base from J, the junction contained 3 bases not matched to a gene. This CDR3 is 12 amino acids long. Per germline, CDR1 ENHRY and CDR2 SYGVKD. The CDR3, as DNA: TGTGCCGGTGGGGGGGGCACAGATACGCAGTATTTT. Protein: CAGGGGTDTQYF.

The rearrangement joins TRBV7-3 to TRBJ2-1, with D possibly TRBD2 on 6 matching bases. This CDR3 is 17 amino acids long. The ends were cut back, 4 bases at V and 3 bases at J, with 19 bases in the middle. Germline CDR1 SGHTA, CDR2 FQGTGA. This CDR3 reads CASSSGRSGLYYNEQFF. CDR3 sequence (DNA): TGTGCCAGCAGCTCAGGTAGAAGCGGGCTCTACTACAATGAGCAGTTCTTC.

The chain recombines TRBV18 with TRBJ1-3; weak D call: TRBD1 (5 bases). CDR1 and CDR2 (germline): KGHSH, LQKENI. This CDR3 spans 13 amino acids. The V and J ends lost 6 bases and 4 bases respectively, with 10 bases between them. Here the CDR3 reads CASSTGRGNTIYF. CDR3 coding DNA: TGTGCCAGCTCCACAGGCCGAGGAAACACCATATATTTT.

J is TRBJ1-1 and V is TRBV7-2; possible D gene TRBD1, 6 bases. The CDR3 is 15 amino acids. CDR1 is SGHTA and CDR2 is FQGNSA in the germline V gene. The ends were cut back, 7 bases at V and 5 bases at J, with 20 bases in the middle. CDR3 bases: TGTGCCAGCACCCTGGGGGGGCGTGAGGGGACTGAAGCTTTCTTT. Translation: CASTLGGREGTEAFF.

The chain recombines TRBV2 with TRBJ2-5; D may be TRBD2 (5 bases). CDR3 length: 12 amino acids. The V gene lost 5 bases and the J gene lost 5 bases, with 9 bases spanning the gap. CDR1 and CDR2 from the germline V gene are SNHLY and FYNNEI. CDR3 DNA sequence: TGTGCCAGCAGTCTCCGGGGTGAGACCCAGTACTTC. Residues: CASSLRGETQYF.

This clone is a singleton in its sample. V and J are TRBV5-4 and TRBJ2-3; TRBD2 matches at 8 bases. Germline values: CDR1 SGHNT, CDR2 YYREEE (reference sequence). The ends lost 4 bases at V and 2 bases at J; junction bases unmatched: 6. This CDR3 region has 15 residues. DNA of the CDR3: TGTGCCAGCAGCCCCGGGGGGGTCTCCACAGATACGCAGTATTTT. It translates to CASSPGGVSTDTQYF.

V and J are TRBV2 and TRBJ1-2; D possibly corresponds to TRBD1 (6 bases). Trimming cost V 5 bases and J 8 bases, with 12 bases left between them. The CDR3 is 12 amino acids. In germline, CDR1 is SNHLY, CDR2 FYNNEI. CDR3 sequence reads: CASSSGTRGYTF. In nucleotides, the CDR3 is TGTGCCAGCAGTTCCGGGACAAGAGGCTACACCTTC.

This chain uses TRBV5-6 with TRBJ1-5; 10 nucleotides align to TRBD1. With 4 bases clipped from V and 4 bases from J, the junction kept 5 bases outside the gene matches. Germline-derived CDR1 and CDR2 are SGHDT and YYEEEE. This CDR3 is 15 amino acids long. CDR3: CASSRDRGANQPQHF. The CDR3 region has the DNA TGTGCCAGCAGCCGGGACAGGGGCGCGAATCAGCCCCAGCATTTT.

The rearrangement joins TRBV30 to TRBJ2-5, with D perhaps matching TRBD1 or TRBD2 (5 bases each). The CDR3 is 13 residues long. Per germline, CDR1 GTSNPN and CDR2 SVGIG (reference sequence). V was shortened by 3 bases and J by 2 bases, with 10 bases between the two germline ends. The CDR3 here is CAWSGAVQETQYF. The CDR3 nucleotides read TGTGCCTGGAGCGGGGCAGTACAAGAGACCCAGTACTTC.

This clone has a single count. V and J are TRBV10-3 and TRBJ2-7; 9 bases are a match to TRBD1. V shed 4 bases and J 0 bases; nucleotides not matched to a gene: 4. The CDR3 runs 15 residues. Looked up from germline, CDR1 is ENHRY and CDR2 is SYGVKD. This chain's CDR3 is CAISARDRASYEQYF. The CDR3 nucleotides are TGTGCCATCAGTGCTCGGGACAGGGCCTCCTACGAGCAGTACTTC.

This clone was counted a single time. The gene calls are TRBV19 and TRBJ1-1; the D is unclear. With 7 bases removed from V and 2 bases from J, the gap between germline ends came to 14 bases. This CDR3 comprises 14 residues. The germline V gene has CDR1 LNHDA and CDR2 SQIVND (reference sequence). In nucleotides, the CDR3 is TGTGCCAGTAAAAGTGCAGCCCTCAACACTGAAGCTTTCTTT. The encoded protein is CASKSAALNTEAFF.

The V gene is TRBV18, the J gene TRBJ2-2; 10 bases map to TRBD2. The CDR3 consists of 15 residues. V was pared by 2 bases and J by 4 bases, with 1 base of the junction left unmatched. The germline CDR1 and CDR2 sequences are KGHSH and LQKENI. CDR3 nucleotides: TGTGCCAGCTCACCAACTAGCGGGACCACCGGGGAGCTGTTTTTT. Residues: CASSPTSGTTGELFF.